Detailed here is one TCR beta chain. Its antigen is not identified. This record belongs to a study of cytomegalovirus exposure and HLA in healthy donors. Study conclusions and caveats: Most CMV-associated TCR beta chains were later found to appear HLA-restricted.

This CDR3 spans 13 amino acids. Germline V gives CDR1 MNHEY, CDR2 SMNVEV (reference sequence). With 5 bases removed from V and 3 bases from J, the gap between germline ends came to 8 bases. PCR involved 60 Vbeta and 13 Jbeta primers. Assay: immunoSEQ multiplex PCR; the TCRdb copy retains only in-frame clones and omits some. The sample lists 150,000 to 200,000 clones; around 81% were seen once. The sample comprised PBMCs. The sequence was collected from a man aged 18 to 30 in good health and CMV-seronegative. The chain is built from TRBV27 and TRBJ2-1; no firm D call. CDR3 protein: CASSPSLYNEQFF. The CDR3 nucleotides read TGTGCCAGCAGTCCCTCCCTCTACAATGAGCAGTTCTTC.